The sequence of this T cell receptor (beta chain) was determined in a study of blood T cells in healthy people across ages. This clonotype was recorded at least ten times. Its antigen is as yet unknown. This CDR3 has 13 residues. CDR1 and CDR2 from the germline V gene are SGHVS and FNYEAQ. Trimming left V 1 base short and J 5 bases short, with 6 bases between. Study-wide points: The unsorted PBMCs prevented any conclusive comparison of naive versus antigen-experienced cells.

RNA extraction gave at least 5 micrograms of total RNA per sample. Sample-barcoded 5' priming and a J-beta primer mix drove a second PCR of about 6 to 11 cycles. TCRdb analysed the 5' RACE reads with MiXCR anew, one entry per CDR3 protein. There are about 780,000 distinct CDR3 sequences in the sample; roughly 24% occur only once, and 3% lies in the top ten. The same sample was also studied in work on T cells of mothers and their children. That source reports: cDNA synthesis used all extracted RNA, approximately 1.6 ug per 15 ul.

The sequence was collected from a boy aged 5 to 17 in good health. The source material was blood. The chain uses TRBV7-6 and TRBJ2-1; D is uncertain. The CDR3 protein is CASSLGQNNEQFF. Here the CDR3 DNA reads TGTGCCAGCAGCTTAGGTCAAAACAATGAGCAGTTCTTC. Drawing the rest from reference TRBV7-6 and TRBJ2-1, the complete variable domain is GAGVSQSPRYKVTKRGQDVALRCDPISGHVSLYWYRQALGQGPEFLTYFNYEAQQDKSGLPNDRFSAERPEGSISTLTIQRTEQRDSAMYRCASSLGQNNEQFFGPGTRLTVL.